The 6 T cell receptor beta chains presented below share a single source sample, sequenced in a study of control samples from healthy donors and cancer patients. TCRdb's table, derived via immunoSEQ multiplex PCR, lists solely in-frame clones and lacks some. This sample has fewer than 100,000 clones; roughly 86% occur once, and the top ten carry around 10%. Sequences were obtained from blood. These receptors originate from a woman aged 60-70 years in good health.

The chain employs TRBV7-6 and TRBJ1-1, with no clear D. CDR3 length: 13 amino acids. Germline lookup yields CDR1 SGHVS and CDR2 FNYEAQ. Between the trimmed V and J ends, which lost 6 bases and 8 bases, there was a span of 16 bases. The CDR3 region is CASSVYGITEAFF. CDR3 in DNA: TGTGCCAGCAGTGTTTACGGGATCACGGAAGCTTTCTTT.

The chain carries TRBV28 and TRBJ1-1; D ambiguous. Looked up from germline, CDR1 is MDHEN and CDR2 is SYDVKM. CDR3 size: 14 residues. The V gene lost 6 bases and the J gene lost 4 bases, with 15 bases spanning the gap. The CDR3 DNA reads TGTGCCAGCAGCCTGGCTGGGCAGTTCACTGAAGCTTTCTTT. Encoded protein: CASSLAGQFTEAFF.

The V call is TRBV5-1, the J call TRBJ1-5; no reliable D call. The CDR3 spans 14 residues. From germline, CDR1 is SGHRS and CDR2 YFSETQ. Trimming took 0 bases from V and 3 from J, leaving 7 bases between them. CDR3 coding DNA: TGCGCCAGCAGCTTGGATGGCTTCAATCAGCCCCAGCATTTT. Translation gives CASSLDGFNQPQHF.

The chain links TRBV14 to TRBJ2-7; 10 nucleotides align to TRBD1. Trimming removed 8 bases from V and 1 base from J; junction bases left unmatched: 14. Per germline, CDR1 SGHDN and CDR2 FVKESK. The CDR3 has 17 residues. The CDR3 reads CASAPRGQGTVSYEQYF. The CDR3 nucleotides are TGTGCCAGCGCTCCGAGGGGACAGGGGACTGTTTCCTACGAGCAGTACTTC.

V usage is TRBV18 and J usage is TRBJ2-7; D not resolved. Trimming pared 8 bases from V and 4 bases from J, leaving 9 bases between. This CDR3 spans 11 amino acids. Germline CDR1 and CDR2: KGHSH and LQKENI. CDR3 bases: TGTGCCAGCGGCAGGAGTTACGAGCAGTACTTC. This sequence encodes CASGRSYEQYF.

The chain has TRBV11-2 and TRBJ1-4; maybe TRBD1 (5 bases). V lost 2 bases to trimming and J lost 7 bases, with 8 bases between them. The CDR3 runs 13 residues. CDR1 is SGHAT and CDR2 is FQNNGV in the germline V gene. The CDR3 bases are TGTGCCAGCAGCTTACAAGGGGTTGAAAAACTGTTTTTT. Translated, it gives CASSLQGVEKLFF.